This TCR beta chain was sequenced during a study of shared T cell receptors in the human thymus. Sequencing used immunoSEQ multiplex PCR; TCRdb keeps in-frame clones, though not all of them. The table records hundreds of thousands of clones, around nine tenths of them present only once. The junction had 23 bases not matched to a gene; V was cut back by 6 bases and J by 8 bases. Per germline, CDR1 SQVTM and CDR2 ANQGSEA. The CDR3 is made up of 18 amino acids. The data were also submitted as part of a second study, on human thymus T cells. According to that study: Donors were healthy Finnish infants having corrective surgery for congenital heart defects. Resections were taken during corrective heart surgery, and the thymus tissue came from these. V and J gene usage appeared biased in thymic and blood repertoires. Related reports documented highly overlapping thymic repertoires among unrelated individuals.

Sequenced material: thymocytes. The chain recombines TRBV29-1 with TRBJ2-1; TRBD2 aligns across 9 bases. The clonotype was recovered from a boy less than two years old with a congenital heart defect. The CDR3 protein is CSVQAEGVAGVKSHEQFF. CDR3 DNA sequence: TGCAGCGTACAAGCCGAGGGGGTAGCGGGAGTAAAATCGCATGAGCAGTTCTTC.